The 23 T cell receptor beta chains in this list originate from one sample, sequenced in a study of blood T cell repertoires in COVID-19. TCRdb's copy holds only in-frame clones and misses some; the assay was immunoSEQ multiplex PCR. The sample consists of around 270,000 clones, about nine tenths of them appearing once. Sequenced input: peripheral blood. Receptors originate from a man aged 60-69 years who had recovered from COVID-19.

This chain uses TRBV5-1 with TRBJ2-7, with 8 bases aligning to TRBD1. This CDR3 spans 15 amino acids. Germline CDR1 and CDR2: SGHRS and YFSETQ. Germline trimming cut 5 bases from V and 2 bases from J; bases unmatched to any gene: 9. This chain's CDR3 is CASRLQGGFPYEQYF. CDR3 coding DNA: TGCGCCAGCAGATTACAGGGGGGTTTTCCCTACGAGCAGTACTTC.

This chain joins TRBV2 and TRBJ2-3; tentative D call: TRBD2 (7 bases). The germline V gene has CDR1 SNHLY and CDR2 FYNNEI. The V end was cut by 6 bases, the J end by 3 bases, with 16 bases between. CDR3 length equals 15 residues. In DNA, the CDR3 is TGTGCCAGCAGCTTACTAGCGAGGGGGACAGATACGCAGTATTTT. Its protein is CASSLLARGTDTQYF.

The rearrangement joins TRBV5-1 to TRBJ2-2; 9 positions match TRBD2. The CDR3 has 17 residues. After removal of 0 bases from V and 2 bases from J, the junction contained 5 bases not matched to a gene. Germline V gene lookup returns CDR1 SGHRS and CDR2 YFSETQ. The CDR3 coding sequence is TGCGCCAGCAGCTTGGGGAGACTAGCGGATAACACCGGGGAGCTGTTTTTT. Its protein product is CASSLGRLADNTGELFF.

The sample holds a few counts of this clone. One end of the junction fails to match germline, which may point to a read error. The rearrangement links TRBV5-1 to TRBJ1-6; a possible D gene is TRBD1 (6 bases). CDR1 is SGHRS and CDR2 is YFSETQ in the germline V gene. The CDR3 consists of 12 residues. CDR3 protein: CASSPDGTLKCF. The CDR3 DNA sequence: TGCGCCAGCAGCCCGGACGGGACACTCAAGTGTTTT.

The chain joins TRBV18 to TRBJ2-1, with TRBD1 identical over 7 bases. From germline, CDR1 is KGHSH and CDR2 LQKENI. Losses at the gene ends were 1 base for V and 6 bases for J; bases not matched to a gene: 9. The CDR3 totals 16 residues. The CDR3 DNA sequence: TGTGCCAGCTCACCACTCGATAGGGGGCCAGGCAATGAGCAGTTCTTC. This codes for CASSPLDRGPGNEQFF.

The V call is TRBV10-2, the J call TRBJ1-5; D unresolved. The germline V gene has CDR1 WSHSY and CDR2 SAAADI. Trimming removed 2 bases at V and 2 bases at J, with 10 bases between. This CDR3 contains 15 residues. Here the CDR3 reads CASSEMVAGNQPQHF. The CDR3 nucleotides read TGCGCCAGCAGTGAGATGGTGGCCGGCAATCAGCCCCAGCATTTT.

The chain combines TRBV7-6 with TRBJ2-5; 9 bases line up with TRBD1. This CDR3 has 14 amino acids. The ends lost 7 bases at V and 4 bases at J; junction bases unmatched: 7. Looked up from germline, CDR1 is SGHVS and CDR2 is FNYEAQ. This chain's CDR3 is CASTRTGEGETQYF. The CDR3, as DNA: TGTGCCAGCACCCGGACAGGGGAGGGAGAGACCCAGTACTTC.

V usage is TRBV6-1 and J usage is TRBJ2-7, with D possibly TRBD1 on 6 matching bases. The germline V gene has CDR1 MNHNS and CDR2 SASEGT. V lost 3 bases to trimming and J lost 6 bases, with 15 bases between them. This CDR3 has 14 residues. As DNA, the CDR3 is TGTGCCAGCAGTGACCTACAGGGCTTCAGCGAGCAGTACTTC. Amino acids: CASSDLQGFSEQYF.

The chain's CDR3 is CASSDPHAGVADTQYF. The CDR3 DNA is TGCGCCAGCAGCGATCCCCATGCAGGGGTCGCAGATACGCAGTATTTT. The V and J genes are TRBV5-1 and TRBJ2-3; D possibly corresponds to TRBD1 (6 bases). Germline assignment: CDR1 SGHRS and CDR2 YFSETQ. The length of the CDR3 is 16 residues. Trimming removed 4 bases from V and 4 bases from J, with 19 bases in between.

The V call is TRBV2, the J call TRBJ1-1; a possible D gene is TRBD1 (5 bases). The CDR3 is 16 residues long. The V gene's germline CDR1 is SNHLY and CDR2 FYNNEI. V gave up 2 bases and J gave up 4 bases, with 17 bases separating them. CDR3 amino acids: CASSELAGKTGTEAFF. The DNA for the CDR3 is TGTGCCAGCAGTGAATTAGCAGGGAAGACGGGCACTGAAGCTTTCTTT.

The chain is built from TRBV19 and TRBJ2-1; 14 bases fit TRBD2. Germline CDR1 is LNHDA and CDR2 is SQIVND (reference sequence). The length of the CDR3 is 17 residues. J lost 3 bases, V lost 5 bases, and 6 bases had no gene match. CDR3 nucleotide sequence: TGTGCCAGTAGTGCAGGGACTAGCGGGGGCCTCTACAATGAGCAGTTCTTC. Its translation: CASSAGTSGGLYNEQFF.

The chain combines TRBV6-4 with TRBJ1-5, with D unclear. CDR1 is MRHNA and CDR2 is SNTAGT in the germline V gene. Deletions cut 6 bases from V and 2 bases from J, with 14 bases between. The CDR3 has 15 residues. The CDR3 DNA reads TGTGCCAGCAGCGCGGGGTTCGGGGGCAATCAGCCCCAGCATTTT. Translating gives CASSAGFGGNQPQHF.

This sequence joins TRBV2 and TRBJ2-1, with TRBD2 matching 12 bases. Germline assignment: CDR1 SNHLY and CDR2 FYNNEI. V dropped 3 bases and J dropped 9; count of bases not matched to a gene: 9. This CDR3 is built from 16 residues. CDR3 DNA: TGTGCCAGCAGTGAGGAGGGACTAGCGGGTCGCGGTGAGCAGTTCTTC. Protein sequence: CASSEEGLAGRGEQFF.

The chain has TRBV5-1 and TRBJ1-1; TRBD1 agrees at 7 bases. Per the germline V gene, CDR1 is SGHRS and CDR2 is YFSETQ. The CDR3 totals 14 residues. Trimming took 4 bases from V and 1 from J; bases not matched to a gene: 4. The CDR3 DNA reads TGCGCCAGCAGCCCGTGGACAGGGAACACTGAAGCTTTCTTT. Amino acid sequence: CASSPWTGNTEAFF.

The chain combines TRBV19 with TRBJ2-3; TRBD2 matches 11 bases. Germline loops: CDR1 LNHDA, CDR2 SQIVND (reference sequence). The CDR3 runs to 16 residues. V shed 0 bases, J shed 4 bases, and the junction held 3 bases outside the gene matches. The CDR3 is CASSIEPGLAADTQYF. CDR3 sequence (DNA): TGTGCCAGTAGTATAGAGCCGGGACTAGCGGCAGATACGCAGTATTTT.

The chain joins TRBV5-6 to TRBJ2-7; 9 nucleotides line up with TRBD1. The CDR3 extends over 15 amino acids. Germline loops: CDR1 SGHDT, CDR2 YYEEEE. V shed 1 base, J shed 4 bases, and the junction held 6 bases outside the gene matches. CDR3 region: CASSLQGTGSYEQYF. The CDR3 DNA reads as TGTGCCAGCAGCTTGCAGGGGACAGGGTCATACGAGCAGTACTTC.

This chain links TRBV7-9 with TRBJ2-7; 9 bases align to TRBD1. The ends lost 11 bases at V and 6 bases at J; junction bases unmatched: 8. CDR3 length: 12 residues. Germline CDR1 reads SEHNR; CDR2 reads FQNEAQ (reference sequence). CDR3 loop: CAGDRGEGEQYF. The CDR3 nucleotides are TGTGCCGGCGACAGGGGGGAAGGCGAGCAGTACTTC. Full variable domain (outside the CDR3, taken from reference TRBV7-9 and TRBJ2-7): DTGVSQNPRHKITKRGQNVTFRCDPISEHNRLYWYRQTLGQGPEFLTYFQNEAQLEKSRLLSDRFSAERPKGSFSTLEIQRTEQGDSAMYLCAGDRGEGEQYFGPGTRLTVT.

The V and J genes are TRBV7-6 and TRBJ1-1; tentative D call: TRBD1 (5 bases). V gave up 5 bases and J gave up 3 bases, with 13 bases separating them. This CDR3 is 14 amino acids long. Germline CDR1 is SGHVS and CDR2 is FNYEAQ. CDR3 DNA: TGTGCCAGCAGCGTAAGGGGTTCGGACACTGAAGCTTTCTTT. It encodes CASSVRGSDTEAFF.

This clone was observed a single time. This sequence joins TRBV18 and TRBJ2-7; tentatively, D is TRBD2 (5 bases). Trimming shortened V by 6 bases and J by 4 bases, and 19 bases separated the two germline ends. The V gene's germline CDR1 is KGHSH and CDR2 LQKENI. This CDR3 is 15 amino acids long. CDR3 in amino acids: CASSPPGKGMYEQYF. The CDR3 DNA reads as TGTGCCAGCTCCCCCCCGGGAAAGGGAATGTACGAGCAGTACTTC.

The chain joins TRBV11-2 to TRBJ1-2, with 8 bases aligning to TRBD1. The trim removed 4 bases at V and 2 bases at J, leaving 3 bases unmatched. Per the germline V gene, CDR1 is SGHAT and CDR2 is FQNNGV. This CDR3 spans 14 amino acids. The CDR3 DNA follows: TGTGCCAGCAGCTCGTACAGGGGGAACTATGGCTACACCTTC. It specifies CASSSYRGNYGYTF.

The J gene is TRBJ1-2, the V gene TRBV27; 8 positions match TRBD1. With 4 bases clipped from V and 4 bases from J, the junction kept 5 bases outside the gene matches. Looked up from germline, CDR1 is MNHEY and CDR2 is SMNVEV (reference sequence). There are 14 residues in the CDR3. This CDR3 is CASSSRTGSYGYTF. The CDR3 DNA follows: TGTGCCAGCAGTTCCCGGACAGGGAGCTATGGCTACACCTTC.

The chain joins TRBV19 to TRBJ2-1, with D tentatively TRBD2 (6 bases). Germline CDR1 is LNHDA and CDR2 is SQIVND (reference sequence). The CDR3 covers 14 residues. V was cut by 6 bases and J by 7 bases, with 16 bases left in between. Here the CDR3 reads CASRFSGGRNEQFF. CDR3 sequence (DNA): TGTGCCAGTAGATTTAGCGGTGGAAGAAATGAGCAGTTCTTC.

This clone has just one count. The gene calls are TRBV6-4 and TRBJ2-3; D uncertain. The CDR3 totals 14 residues. Germline-derived CDR1 and CDR2 are MRHNA and SNTAGT. The V end was cut by 6 bases, the J end by 0 bases, with 10 bases between. CDR3 nucleotides: TGTGCCAGCAGCCCCCAGGCCAGCACAGATACGCAGTATTTT. Translation: CASSPQASTDTQYF.